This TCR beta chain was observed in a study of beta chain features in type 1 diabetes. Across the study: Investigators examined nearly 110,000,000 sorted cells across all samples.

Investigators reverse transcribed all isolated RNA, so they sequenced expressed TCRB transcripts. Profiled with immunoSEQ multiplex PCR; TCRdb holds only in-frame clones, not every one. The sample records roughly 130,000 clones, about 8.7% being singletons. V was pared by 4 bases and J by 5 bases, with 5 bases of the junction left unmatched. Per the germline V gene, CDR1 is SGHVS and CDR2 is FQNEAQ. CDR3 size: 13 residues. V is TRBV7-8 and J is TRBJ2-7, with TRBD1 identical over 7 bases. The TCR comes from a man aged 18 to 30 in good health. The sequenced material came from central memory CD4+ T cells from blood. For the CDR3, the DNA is TGTGCCAGCAGCTCACAGGGGTTCAACGAGCAGTACTTC. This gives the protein CASSSQGFNEQYF.